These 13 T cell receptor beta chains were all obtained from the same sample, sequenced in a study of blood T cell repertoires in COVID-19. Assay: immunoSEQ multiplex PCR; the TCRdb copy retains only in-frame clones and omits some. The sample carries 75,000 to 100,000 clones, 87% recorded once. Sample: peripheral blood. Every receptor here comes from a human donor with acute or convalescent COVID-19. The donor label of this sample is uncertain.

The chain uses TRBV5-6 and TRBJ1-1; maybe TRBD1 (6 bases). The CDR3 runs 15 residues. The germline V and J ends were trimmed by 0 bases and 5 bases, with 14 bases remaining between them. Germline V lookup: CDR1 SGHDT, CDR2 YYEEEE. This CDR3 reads CASSLGSGAKTEAFF. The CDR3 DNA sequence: TGTGCCAGCAGCTTGGGGTCAGGGGCTAAAACTGAAGCTTTCTTT.

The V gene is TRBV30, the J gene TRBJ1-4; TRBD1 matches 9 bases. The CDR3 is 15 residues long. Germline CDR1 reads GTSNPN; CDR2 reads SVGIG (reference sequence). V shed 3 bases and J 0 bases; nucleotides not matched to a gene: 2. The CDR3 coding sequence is TGTGCCTGGAGGACAGGGGGTACAACTAATGAAAAACTGTTTTTT. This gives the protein CAWRTGGTTNEKLFF.

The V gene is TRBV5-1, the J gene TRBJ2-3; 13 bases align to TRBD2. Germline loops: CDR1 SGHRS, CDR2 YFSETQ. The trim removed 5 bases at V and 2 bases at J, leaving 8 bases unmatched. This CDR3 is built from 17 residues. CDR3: CASRPPGLAGYTDTQYF. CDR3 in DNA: TGCGCCAGCAGACCGCCGGGACTAGCGGGGTACACAGATACGCAGTATTTT.

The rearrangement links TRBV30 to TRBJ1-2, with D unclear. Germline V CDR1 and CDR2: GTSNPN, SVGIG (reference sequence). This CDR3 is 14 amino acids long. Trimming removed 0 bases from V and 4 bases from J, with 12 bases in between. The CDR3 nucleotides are TGTGCCTGGAGTGTGAGTCCCCAGGCCTATGGCTACACCTTC. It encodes CAWSVSPQAYGYTF. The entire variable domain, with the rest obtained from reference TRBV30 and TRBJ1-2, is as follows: SQTIHQWPATLVQPVGSPLSLECTVEGTSNPNLYWYRQAAGRGLQLLFYSVGIGQISSEVPQNLSASRPQDRQFILSSKKLLLSDSGFYLCAWSVSPQAYGYTFGSGTRLTVV.

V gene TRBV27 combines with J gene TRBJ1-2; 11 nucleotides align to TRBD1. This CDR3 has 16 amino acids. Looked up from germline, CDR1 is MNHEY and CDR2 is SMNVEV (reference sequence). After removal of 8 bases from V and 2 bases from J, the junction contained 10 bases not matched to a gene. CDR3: CASSGTGGFRNYGYTF. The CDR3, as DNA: TGTGCCAGCTCCGGGACAGGGGGATTTAGGAACTATGGCTACACCTTC.

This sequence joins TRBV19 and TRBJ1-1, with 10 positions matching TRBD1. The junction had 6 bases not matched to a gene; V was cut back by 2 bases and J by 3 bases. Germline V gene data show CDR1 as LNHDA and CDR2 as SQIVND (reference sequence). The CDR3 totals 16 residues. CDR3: CASSIRKGQGHTEAFF. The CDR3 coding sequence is TGTGCCAGTAGTATAAGGAAGGGACAGGGGCACACTGAAGCTTTCTTT. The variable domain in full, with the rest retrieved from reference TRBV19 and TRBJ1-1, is DGGITQSPKYLFRKEGQNVTLSCEQNLNHDAMYWYRQDPGQGLRLIYYSQIVNDFQKGDIAEGYSVSREKKESFPLTVTSAQKNPTAFYLCASSIRKGQGHTEAFFGQGTRLTVV.

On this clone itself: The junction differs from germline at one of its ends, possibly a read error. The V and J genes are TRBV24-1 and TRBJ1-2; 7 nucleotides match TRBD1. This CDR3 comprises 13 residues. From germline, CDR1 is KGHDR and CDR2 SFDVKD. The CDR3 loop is CATSRQGNYGYIF. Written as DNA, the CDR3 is TGTGCCACCAGTAGACAGGGAAACTATGGCTACATCTTC.

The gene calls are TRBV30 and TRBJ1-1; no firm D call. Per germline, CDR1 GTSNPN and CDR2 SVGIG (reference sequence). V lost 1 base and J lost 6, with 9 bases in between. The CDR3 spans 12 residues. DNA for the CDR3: TGTGCCTGGAGTGGCCCTACGGCTGAAGCTTTCTTT. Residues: CAWSGPTAEAFF.

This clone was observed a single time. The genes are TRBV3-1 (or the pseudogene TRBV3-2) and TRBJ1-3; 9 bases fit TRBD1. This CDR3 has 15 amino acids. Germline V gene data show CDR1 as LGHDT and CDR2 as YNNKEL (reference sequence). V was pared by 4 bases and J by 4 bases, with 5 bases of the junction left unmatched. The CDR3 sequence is CASSRTGGAGNTIYF. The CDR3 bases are TGTGCCAGCAGCCGAACAGGGGGCGCGGGAAACACCATATATTTT.

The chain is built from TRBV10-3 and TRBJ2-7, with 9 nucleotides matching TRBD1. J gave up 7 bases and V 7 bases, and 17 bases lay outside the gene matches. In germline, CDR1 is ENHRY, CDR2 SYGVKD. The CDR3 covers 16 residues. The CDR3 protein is CAIMRRTGDSTGEQYF. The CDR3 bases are TGTGCCATCATGCGTAGGACAGGGGATAGTACGGGGGAGCAGTACTTC.

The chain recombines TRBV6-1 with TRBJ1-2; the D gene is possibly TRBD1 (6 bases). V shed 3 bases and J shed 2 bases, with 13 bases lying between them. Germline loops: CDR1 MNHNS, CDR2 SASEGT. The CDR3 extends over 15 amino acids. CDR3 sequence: CASSDLTGPNYGYTF. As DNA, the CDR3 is TGTGCCAGCAGTGATCTGACAGGTCCCAACTATGGCTACACCTTC.

CDR3 nucleotides: TGTGCCACCGGGGGACAGGGGATATACGAGCAGTACTTC. This codes for CATGGQGIYEQYF. This rearrangement joins TRBV25-1 to TRBJ2-7; 10 positions match TRBD1. V shed 10 bases, J shed 4 bases, and the junction held 7 bases outside the gene matches. This CDR3 is 13 amino acids long. Germline assignment: CDR1 MGHDK and CDR2 SYGVNS.

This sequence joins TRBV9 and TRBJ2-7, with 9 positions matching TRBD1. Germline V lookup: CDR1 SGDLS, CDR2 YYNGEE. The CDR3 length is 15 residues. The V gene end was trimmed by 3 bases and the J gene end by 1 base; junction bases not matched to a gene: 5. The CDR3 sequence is CASSASGTGSYEQYF. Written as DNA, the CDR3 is TGTGCCAGCAGCGCATCCGGGACAGGGTCCTACGAGCAGTACTTC. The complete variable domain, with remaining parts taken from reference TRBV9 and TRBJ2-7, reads DSGVTQTPKHLITATGQRVTLRCSPRSGDLSVYWYQQSLDQGLQFLIQYYNGEERAKGNILERFSAQQFPDLHSELNLSSLELGDSALYFCASSASGTGSYEQYFGPGTRLTVT.